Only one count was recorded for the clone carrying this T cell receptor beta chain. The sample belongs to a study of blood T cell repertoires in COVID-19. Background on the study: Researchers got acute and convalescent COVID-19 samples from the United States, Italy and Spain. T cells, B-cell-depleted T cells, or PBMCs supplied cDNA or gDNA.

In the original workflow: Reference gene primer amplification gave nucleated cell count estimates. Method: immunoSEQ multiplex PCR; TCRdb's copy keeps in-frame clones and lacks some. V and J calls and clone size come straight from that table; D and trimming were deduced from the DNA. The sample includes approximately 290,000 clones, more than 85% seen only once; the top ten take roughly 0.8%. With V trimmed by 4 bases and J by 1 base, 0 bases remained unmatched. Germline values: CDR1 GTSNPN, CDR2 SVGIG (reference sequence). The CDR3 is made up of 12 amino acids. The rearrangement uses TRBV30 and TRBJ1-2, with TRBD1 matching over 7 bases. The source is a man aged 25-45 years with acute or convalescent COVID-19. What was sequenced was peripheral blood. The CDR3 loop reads CAWNRGNYGYTF. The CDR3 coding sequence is TGTGCCTGGAACAGGGGTAACTATGGCTACACCTTC.